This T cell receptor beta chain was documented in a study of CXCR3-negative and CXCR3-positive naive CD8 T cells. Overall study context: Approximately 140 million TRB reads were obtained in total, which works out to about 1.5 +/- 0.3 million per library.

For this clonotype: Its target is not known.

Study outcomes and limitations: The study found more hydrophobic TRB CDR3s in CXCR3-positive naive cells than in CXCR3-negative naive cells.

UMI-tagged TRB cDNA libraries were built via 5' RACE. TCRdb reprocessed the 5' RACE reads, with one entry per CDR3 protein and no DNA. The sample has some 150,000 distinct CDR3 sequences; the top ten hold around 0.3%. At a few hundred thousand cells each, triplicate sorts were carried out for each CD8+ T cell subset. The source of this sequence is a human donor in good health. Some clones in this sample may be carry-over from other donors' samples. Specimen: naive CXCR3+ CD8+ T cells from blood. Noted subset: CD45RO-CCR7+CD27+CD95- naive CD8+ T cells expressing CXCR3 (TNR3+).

The CDR3: CASSLSAARAEQFF. The rearrangement joins TRBV28 to TRBJ2-1; absent DNA, TCRdb's TRBD1 call cannot be checked. The germline gives CDR1 MDHEN, CDR2 SYDVKM. The CDR3 extends over 14 amino acids.